Reported below is one T cell receptor beta chain. No antigen is known for it. The sample comes from a study of cytomegalovirus exposure and HLA in healthy donors. General study results and limits: In a later analysis, TCR beta V- and J-gene trimming was associated with a missense DCLRE1C variant. The study reported that TCR beta sequences accurately predicted HLA-A and HLA-B alleles in most subjects.

The CDR3 runs 17 residues. CDR1 and CDR2 (germline): SGHDT, YYEEEE. The V segment lost 0 bases and the J segment 5 bases; nucleotides outside the gene matches: 11. PCR used 60 Vbeta primers and 13 Jbeta primers. Some clones are missing from TCRdb's copy, which holds only in-frame ones; the method was immunoSEQ multiplex PCR. The repertoire table contains just under 60,000 clones. The rearrangement links TRBV5-6 to TRBJ2-1, with TRBD1 matching over 7 bases. Sequenced sample: PBMCs. This receptor was obtained from a male donor in good health and CMV-seronegative. The CDR3 DNA is TGTGCCAGCAGCTTGGAAACAGGGGAATTCGCCGACAATGAGCAGTTCTTC. Its protein product is CASSLETGEFADNEQFF.